These T cell receptor beta chains were read from a single sample in a study of cytomegalovirus exposure and HLA in healthy donors. Sequencing used immunoSEQ multiplex PCR; TCRdb keeps in-frame clones, though not all of them. The record lists about 40,000 clones, of which the ten most abundant hold 5.9%. Sequencing was performed on PBMCs. These receptors all stem from a human donor in good health. The CDR3 runs from the conserved cysteine through the conserved F or W. Each record gives: CDR3 length, clone size, J gene, D gene, V gene, CDR3 DNA, CDR3 protein. The D gene is left open where the match is weak. Expanded clones are given a class, and other clones once, few, many or no size at all.

length: 13
size: -
J: TRBJ2-5
D: TRBD1
V: TRBV18
DNA: TGTGCCAGCTCACCAGGGACAGGTGGAACCCAGTACTTC
CDR3: CASSPGTGGTQYF

length: 13
size: -
J: TRBJ1-2
D: -
V: TRBV7-2
DNA: TGTGCCAGCAGCTTGCAGGGTGTACGAGGCTACACCTTC
CDR3: CASSLQGVRGYTF

length: 14
size: -
J: TRBJ2-2
D: TRBD1
V: TRBV2
DNA: TGTGCCAGCAGCCGACAGGGGAGTCCCGGGGAGCTGTTTTTT
CDR3: CASSRQGSPGELFF

length: 13
size: -
J: TRBJ2-7
D: -
V: TRBV7-8
DNA: TGTGCCAGCAGCTTAAAGACAACCTACGAGCAGTACTTC
CDR3: CASSLKTTYEQYF

length: 15
size: -
J: TRBJ2-2
D: -
V: TRBV6-5
DNA: TGTGCCGTTACCCGGGGGACAGAGAACACCGGGGAGCTGTTTTTT
CDR3: CAVTRGTENTGELFF

length: 13
size: -
J: TRBJ1-1
D: TRBD1
V: TRBV30
DNA: TGTGCCTGGAAGACAGGGCACGACACTGAAGCTTTCTTT
CDR3: CAWKTGHDTEAFF

length: 14
size: -
J: TRBJ2-7
D: -
V: TRBV4-1
DNA: TGCGCCAGCAGCCCCGGAGGGGTTGCCTACGAGCAGTACTTC
CDR3: CASSPGGVAYEQYF

length: 15
size: -
J: TRBJ1-4
D: -
V: TRBV4-1
DNA: TGCGCCAGCAGCCAAGGCGAGGGAGCTAATGAAAAACTGTTTTTT
CDR3: CASSQGEGANEKLFF

length: 15
size: -
J: TRBJ1-1
D: -
V: TRBV6-5
DNA: TGTGCCAGCAGATCGACGGGAGGGGGTGTCGCTGAAGCTTTCTTT
CDR3: CASRSTGGGVAEAFF

length: 14
size: -
J: TRBJ2-5
D: -
V: TRBV4-1
DNA: TGCGCCAGCAGCCTACGGAAAGGGGGAGAGACCCAGTACTTC
CDR3: CASSLRKGGETQYF

length: 20
size: -
J: TRBJ2-1
D: -
V: TRBV9
DNA: TGTGCCAGCAGCCCCCTTGTGGCAGGGTTAGCCTCCACTCCCTACAATGAGCAGTTCTTC
CDR3: CASSPLVAGLASTPYNEQFF

length: 15
size: -
J: TRBJ2-3
D: TRBD1
V: TRBV5-1
DNA: TGCGCCAGCAGGCTACAGGGGTTTGATACAGATACGCAGTATTTT
CDR3: CASRLQGFDTDTQYF

length: 15
size: -
J: TRBJ2-7
D: -
V: TRBV28
DNA: TGTGCCAGCAGTTTGGCAGTCCATAGCGGCTACGAGCAGTACTTC
CDR3: CASSLAVHSGYEQYF

length: 15
size: -
J: TRBJ1-6
D: -
V: TRBV5-1
DNA: TGCGCCAGCAGCTGGGGAGGGCCATCTAATTCACCCCTCCACTTT
CDR3: CASSWGGPSNSPLHF

length: 13
size: -
J: TRBJ1-1
D: -
V: TRBV7-2
DNA: TGTGCCAGCAGCTTAGAGGCAGGTGGGGAAGCTTTCTTT
CDR3: CASSLEAGGEAFF

length: 17
size: -
J: TRBJ2-1
D: TRBD2
V: TRBV4-2
DNA: TGTGCCAGCAGCCCGCTCGGCGGGGGGGCCTCCGACAATGAGCAGTTCTTC
CDR3: CASSPLGGGASDNEQFF

length: 14
size: -
J: TRBJ1-3
D: -
V: TRBV7-9
DNA: TGTGCCAGCAGCGAACAGTCCTCTGGAAACACCATATATTTT
CDR3: CASSEQSSGNTIYF

length: 14
size: -
J: TRBJ1-3
D: -
V: TRBV7-9
DNA: TGTGCCAGCAGCCCCAGGGGCGCTGGAAACACCATATATTTT
CDR3: CASSPRGAGNTIYF

length: 15
size: -
J: TRBJ2-2
D: -
V: TRBV5-1
DNA: TGCGCCAGCAGCTTGCAAGGGGCGCTTAGCGGGGAGCTGTTTTTT
CDR3: CASSLQGALSGELFF

length: 14
size: -
J: TRBJ2-1
D: TRBD2
V: TRBV6-1
DNA: TGTGCCAGCAGTGAGGTGGGGGGGTACAATGAGCAGTTCTTC
CDR3: CASSEVGGYNEQFF

length: 13
size: -
J: TRBJ2-5
D: -
V: TRBV6-1
DNA: TGTGCCAGTTCCCGGGACACGCGAGAGACCCAGTACTTC
CDR3: CASSRDTRETQYF

length: 15
size: -
J: TRBJ1-3
D: -
V: TRBV4-2
DNA: TGTGCCAGCAGCCAAGCGGGAGGCTCTGGAAACACCATATATTTT
CDR3: CASSQAGGSGNTIYF

length: 14
size: -
J: TRBJ2-7
D: TRBD1
V: TRBV29-1
DNA: TGCAGCGTTGGGGACAGGGGAAGGTCCTACGAGCAGTACTTC
CDR3: CSVGDRGRSYEQYF

length: 16
size: -
J: TRBJ2-7
D: -
V: TRBV7-2
DNA: TGTGCCAGCAGCTTAGCGCGGGACCTCGGGAGCTACGAGCAGTACTTC
CDR3: CASSLARDLGSYEQYF

length: 14
size: -
J: TRBJ2-7
D: -
V: TRBV2
DNA: TGTGCCAGCAGTATCAACAGGATGGCCTACGAGCAGTACTTC
CDR3: CASSINRMAYEQYF

length: 16
size: medium-sized
J: TRBJ2-1
D: TRBD2
V: TRBV4-1
DNA: TGCGCCAGCAGCCAAGATCATCTAGCGGGGGACAATGAGCAGTTCTTC
CDR3: CASSQDHLAGDNEQFF

length: 12
size: -
J: TRBJ2-3
D: TRBD2
V: TRBV5-6
DNA: TGTGCCAGCACCGGGGGGGTCGATACGCAGTATTTT
CDR3: CASTGGVDTQYF

length: 13
size: -
J: TRBJ1-4
D: -
V: TRBV5-6
DNA: TGTGCCGCGGGCCGGGGTCGAGAGGAAAAACTGTTTTTT
CDR3: CAAGRGREEKLFF

length: 15
size: -
J: TRBJ1-1
D: -
V: TRBV6-5
DNA: TGTGCCAGCAGTCAATCATGGGGGGTGAACACTGAAGCTTTCTTT
CDR3: CASSQSWGVNTEAFF

length: 11
size: -
J: TRBJ2-1
D: -
V: TRBV7-2
DNA: TGTGCCAGCACTTCGTCCCCGGAGCAGTTCTTC
CDR3: CASTSSPEQFF

length: 14
size: -
J: TRBJ1-5
D: TRBD1
V: TRBV19
DNA: TGTGCCAGTAGTCCGGACAGGGACAATCAGCCCCAGCATTTT
CDR3: CASSPDRDNQPQHF

length: 13
size: -
J: TRBJ1-1
D: TRBD1
V: TRBV19
DNA: TGTGCCAGTAAAGAGACAGGGTACACTGAAGCTTTCTTT
CDR3: CASKETGYTEAFF

length: 11
size: -
J: TRBJ2-2
D: -
V: TRBV29-1
DNA: TGCAGCGTTGAGCGAACCGGGGAGCTGTTTTTT
CDR3: CSVERTGELFF

length: 17
size: -
J: TRBJ1-2
D: TRBD1
V: TRBV5-1
DNA: TGCGCCAGCAGCTTGTCCGAACGGGACAGGGCTCGTCAGGGCTACACCTTC
CDR3: CASSLSERDRARQGYTF

length: 14
size: -
J: TRBJ1-5
D: TRBD1
V: TRBV29-1
DNA: TGCAGCGTAAGGGACAGGGGAAACAATCAGCACCAGCATTTT
CDR3: CSVRDRGNNQHQHF

length: 17
size: -
J: TRBJ1-6
D: -
V: TRBV7-6
DNA: TGTGCCAGCAGCTTAGGGGGAACAGGCGCCACAAATTCACCCCTCCACTTT
CDR3: CASSLGGTGATNSPLHF

length: 14
size: -
J: TRBJ1-1
D: -
V: TRBV30
DNA: TGTGCCTGGAGTCCGCCGTACATGAACACTGAAGCTTTCTTT
CDR3: CAWSPPYMNTEAFF

length: 13
size: -
J: TRBJ2-2
D: -
V: TRBV7-2
DNA: TGTGCCAGCAGCTTAGAAGCGGGCGGGGAGCTGTTTTTT
CDR3: CASSLEAGGELFF

length: 13
size: -
J: TRBJ1-2
D: -
V: TRBV30
DNA: TGTGCCTGGAGGCCCCAGGATCGCTATGGCTACACCTTC
CDR3: CAWRPQDRYGYTF